The 21 T cell receptor beta chains in this list originate from one sample, sequenced in a study of T and B cells in COVID-19 patients. Blood genomic DNA input for TRB amplification was about 240-550 ng. Multiplex PCR with BIOMED2 TRB-A/B primer pools amplified TRB rearrangements. TCRdb analysed the multiplex PCR reads with MiXCR anew, one entry per CDR3 protein. The sample consists of 9,000 to 13,000 distinct CDR3 sequences, around a third of them appearing once. Sequences were obtained from blood. The receptors here all came from a human donor with active COVID-19.

The CDR3 is CAKPTGTGTDTQYF. The CDR3 DNA follows: TGCGCCAAACCGACAGGGACAGGCACAGATACGCAGTATTTT. The rearrangement uses TRBV10-1 and TRBJ2-3; 7 bases fit TRBD1. The CDR3 runs 14 residues. Germline V gives CDR1 WNHNN, CDR2 SYGVQD (reference sequence). The V and J ends lost 10 bases and 1 base, in that order; junction bases with no gene match: 8.

As to this clonotype: This may come from a read error, since a much larger clone is one base off. The chain carries TRBV19 and TRBJ2-7, with TRBD1 identical over 11 bases. CDR1 and CDR2 (germline): LNHDA, SQIVND (reference sequence). V trimming: 4 bases; J trimming: 6 bases; junction bases outside the gene matches: 8. The CDR3 loop spans 15 amino acids. The CDR3 nucleotides are TGTGCCAGTAGTAAGTGGGACAGGGGGGTCAGCGAGCAGTACTTC. Translating gives CASSKWDRGVSEQYF.

The V and J genes are TRBV5-5 and TRBJ1-2, with 7 nucleotides matching TRBD1. Germline values: CDR1 SGHKS, CDR2 YYEKEE (reference sequence). V lost 1 base, J lost 4 bases, and 7 bases stayed unmatched. The CDR3 runs to 15 residues. This CDR3 reads CASSLLGQTFYGYTF. The CDR3 coding sequence is TGTGCCAGCAGCTTGTTGGGACAGACTTTCTATGGCTACACCTTC.

This clonotype rates as medium-sized. The V and J genes are TRBV27 and TRBJ2-5; a possible D gene is TRBD2 (7 bases). CDR3 length equals 15 residues. Trimming stripped 3 bases from V and 5 bases from J, with 16 bases between. Looked up from germline, CDR1 is MNHEY and CDR2 is SMNVEV (reference sequence). CDR3 in amino acids: CASSFAGASSETQYF. The CDR3 DNA sequence: TGTGCCAGCAGTTTCGCGGGGGCCTCCTCTGAGACCCAGTACTTC.

This clonotype is medium-sized (0.01 to 0.1%) within its sample. V and J are TRBV11-1 and TRBJ2-3, with a tentative D call TRBD2 (5 bases). Germline values: CDR1 SGHAT, CDR2 FQDESV (reference sequence). The CDR3 consists of 16 residues. Trimming removed 2 bases at V and 0 bases at J, with 12 bases between. CDR3 DNA: TGTGCCAGCAGCTTATACGGGATACCTAGCACAGATACGCAGTATTTT. Protein product: CASSLYGIPSTDTQYF.

This clonotype is labeled medium-sized. The chain uses TRBV6-4 and TRBJ1-2; D might be TRBD1 (5 bases). With 7 bases removed from V and 7 bases from J, the gap between germline ends came to 13 bases. Germline CDR1 MRHNA, CDR2 SNTAGT. The CDR3 extends over 12 amino acids. CDR3 residues: CASKSSRAGYTF. The CDR3 DNA reads TGTGCCAGCAAGTCGTCCAGGGCTGGCTACACCTTC.

This clonotype turned up a few times. For the CDR3, the DNA is TGTGCCAGCAGCTTGTTCGATCTGGGGGGGCCAGGGGAGACCCAGTACTTC. Protein product: CASSLFDLGGPGETQYF. The chain employs TRBV5-6 and TRBJ2-5, with a possible D match to TRBD2 (7 bases). Germline V CDR1 and CDR2: SGHDT, YYEEEE. The CDR3 spans 17 residues. The ends were cut back, 1 base at V and 5 bases at J, with 21 bases in the middle.

The chain combines TRBV6-2 or TRBV6-3 with TRBJ1-4; 7 bases match TRBD1. Per germline, CDR1 MNHEY and CDR2 SVGEGT. The CDR3 totals 13 residues. Germline trimming cut 8 bases from V and 7 bases from J; bases unmatched to any gene: 7. Written as DNA, the CDR3 is TGTGCCAGCCGATACAGGGGACGTGAAAAACTGTTTTTT. Its translation is CASRYRGREKLFF.

This chain joins TRBV27 and TRBJ2-1; 9 nucleotides match TRBD2. This CDR3 contains 14 residues. Germline V gene data show CDR1 as MNHEY and CDR2 as SMNVEV (reference sequence). Trimming took 7 bases from V and 10 from J; bases not matched to a gene: 11. The CDR3 nucleotides are TGTGCCAGCATCGAAGGGCGGGGGGGATACGAGCAGTTCTTC. It yields the protein CASIEGRGGYEQFF.

This clonotype was counted once. The rearrangement joins TRBV29-1 to TRBJ2-2; 12 bases map to TRBD1. Germline CDR1 reads SQVTM; CDR2 reads ANQGSEA. The CDR3 is made up of 16 amino acids. Trimming took 5 bases from V and 4 from J; bases not matched to a gene: 8. This CDR3 reads CSVSPGQGAGTGELFF. CDR3 coding DNA: TGCAGCGTTTCACCGGGACAGGGGGCGGGCACCGGGGAGCTGTTTTTT.

The rearrangement links TRBV15 to TRBJ1-4; D is perhaps TRBD1 (5 bases). Trimming stripped 5 bases from V and 6 bases from J, with 16 bases between. The CDR3 is 15 amino acids. From germline, CDR1 is LNHNV and CDR2 YYDKDF (reference sequence). The CDR3 DNA sequence: TGTGCCACCAGCTTCCCGGGGCAGGGTCATGAAAAACTGTTTTTT. It codes for CATSFPGQGHEKLFF.

This chain links TRBV6-1 with TRBJ1-5; D not resolved. CDR3 length equals 15 residues. Germline CDR1 is MNHNS and CDR2 is SASEGT. V gave up 5 bases and J gave up 3 bases, with 14 bases separating them. This chain's CDR3 is CASSSSGENNQPQHF. The CDR3 DNA sequence: TGTGCCAGCAGTTCGAGCGGGGAGAACAATCAGCCCCAGCATTTT.

This clonotype is labeled medium-sized. Written as DNA, the CDR3 is TGTGCCAGCAGTTACGGGACTAGCGGGGGGGCGGAGCAGTTCTTC. Protein: CASSYGTSGGAEQFF. The chain has TRBV27 and TRBJ2-1; 16 nucleotides agree with TRBD2. The CDR3 runs 15 residues. The junction had 4 bases not matched to a gene; V was cut back by 4 bases and J by 10 bases. Germline CDR1 MNHEY, CDR2 SMNVEV (reference sequence).

The gene calls are TRBV19 and TRBJ1-5; 10 bases line up with TRBD1. Germline V lookup: CDR1 LNHDA, CDR2 SQIVND (reference sequence). V lost 6 bases to trimming and J lost 2 bases; unmatched junction nucleotides: 7. The CDR3 loop spans 16 amino acids. The chain's CDR3 is CASRKTGGPGNQPQHF. The CDR3 DNA reads as TGTGCCAGTAGGAAGACAGGGGGCCCGGGCAATCAGCCCCAGCATTTT.

This clonotype is termed medium-sized. The junction and the germline gene differ at one end; a read error may be behind it. The chain links TRBV6-5 to TRBJ2-5; the match to TRBD1 covers 7 bases. CDR1 and CDR2 from the germline V gene are MNHEY and SVGAGI. This CDR3 has 13 amino acids. The CDR3 loop reads CASSYARQGTRDF. CDR3 sequence (DNA): TGTGCCAGCAGTTACGCACGACAGGGAACGAGGGACTTC.

This chain uses TRBV18 with TRBJ1-6; TRBD1 matches 9 bases. The CDR3 consists of 14 residues. Germline assignment: CDR1 KGHSH and CDR2 LQKENI. Trimming cost V 2 bases and J 9 bases; bases outside gene matches: 2. This chain's CDR3 is CASSPGTGSSPLHF. The CDR3 DNA reads TGTGCCAGCTCACCAGGGACAGGGAGTTCACCCCTCCACTTT.

This clonotype was counted only a few times. The gene calls are TRBV6-5 and TRBJ2-2; TRBD1 matches at 8 bases. V gave up 6 bases and J gave up 4 bases; unmatched junction bases: 13. Germline CDR1 and CDR2: MNHEY and SVGAGI. This CDR3 spans 17 amino acids. In DNA form, the CDR3 reads TGTGCCAGCAGCTATAGGTTTCGCCAGGGGGCCACCGGGGAGCTGTTTTTT. It codes for CASSYRFRQGATGELFF.

This clonotype occurred a few times. The V gene is TRBV12-3 or TRBV12-4, the J gene TRBJ2-6; the D gene is possibly TRBD1 (5 bases). There are 15 residues in the CDR3. Trimming left V 5 bases short and J 0 bases short, with 8 bases between. CDR3 sequence (DNA): TGTGCCAGCAGTACAGACAGCTCTGGGGCCAACGTCCTGACTTTC. Translated: CASSTDSSGANVLTF.

This clonotype is labeled as medium-sized. This rearrangement joins TRBV19 to TRBJ1-2, with TRBD1 as a possible D gene (6 bases). V shed 5 bases and J shed 8 bases, with 18 bases lying between them. Germline-derived CDR1 and CDR2 are LNHDA and SQIVND (reference sequence). The CDR3 loop spans 14 amino acids. DNA for the CDR3: TGTGCCAGTAGTCCAAACAAACAGGGTTACGGCTACACCTTC. Translation: CASSPNKQGYGYTF.

The gene calls are TRBV15 and TRBJ1-2; D gene ambiguous. The V end lost 6 bases, the J end lost 3 bases, and 14 bases lay between the germline ends. The CDR3 consists of 14 residues. CDR1 is LNHNV and CDR2 is YYDKDF in the germline V gene (reference sequence). The CDR3 sequence: CATSTQGGDYGYTF. CDR3 bases: TGTGCCACCAGTACTCAAGGCGGAGACTATGGCTACACCTTC.

The genes are TRBV7-9 and TRBJ2-7, with 7 bases that match TRBD1. V was pared by 3 bases and J by 4 bases, with 12 bases of the junction left unmatched. Germline V gene sequence: CDR1 SEHNR, CDR2 FQNEAQ (reference sequence). The CDR3 length is 16 residues. CDR3: CASSFPSGTVKYEQYF. The CDR3 region has the DNA TGTGCCAGCAGCTTCCCATCCGGGACAGTGAAATACGAGCAGTACTTC.